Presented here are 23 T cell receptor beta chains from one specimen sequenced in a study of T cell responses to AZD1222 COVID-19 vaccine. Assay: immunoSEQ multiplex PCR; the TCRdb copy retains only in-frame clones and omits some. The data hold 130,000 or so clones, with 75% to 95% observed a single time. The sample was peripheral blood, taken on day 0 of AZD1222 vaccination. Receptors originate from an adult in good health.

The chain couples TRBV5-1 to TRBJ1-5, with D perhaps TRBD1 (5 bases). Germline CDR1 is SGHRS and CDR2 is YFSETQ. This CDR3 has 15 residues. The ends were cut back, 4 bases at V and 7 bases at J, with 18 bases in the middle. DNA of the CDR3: TGCGCCAGCAGCCCGGGTGGGGGGTCAGAACAGCCCCAGCATTTT. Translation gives CASSPGGGSEQPQHF.

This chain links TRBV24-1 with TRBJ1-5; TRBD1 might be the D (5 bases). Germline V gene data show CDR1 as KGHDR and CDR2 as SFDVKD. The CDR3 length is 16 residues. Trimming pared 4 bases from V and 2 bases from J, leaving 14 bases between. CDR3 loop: CATSENIRECNQPQHF. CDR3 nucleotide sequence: TGTGCCACCAGTGAAAATATCAGGGAATGCAATCAGCCCCAGCATTTT.

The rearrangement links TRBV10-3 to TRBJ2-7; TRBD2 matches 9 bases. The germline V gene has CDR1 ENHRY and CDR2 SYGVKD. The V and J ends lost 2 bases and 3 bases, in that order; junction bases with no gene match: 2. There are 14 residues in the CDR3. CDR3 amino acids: CAISEATSGYEQYF. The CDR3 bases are TGTGCCATCAGTGAGGCGACTAGCGGCTACGAGCAGTACTTC.

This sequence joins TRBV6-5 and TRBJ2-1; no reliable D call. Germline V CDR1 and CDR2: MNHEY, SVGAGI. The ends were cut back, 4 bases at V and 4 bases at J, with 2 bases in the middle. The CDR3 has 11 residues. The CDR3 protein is CASSLYNEQFF. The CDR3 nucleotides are TGTGCCAGCAGTTTGTACAATGAGCAGTTCTTC.

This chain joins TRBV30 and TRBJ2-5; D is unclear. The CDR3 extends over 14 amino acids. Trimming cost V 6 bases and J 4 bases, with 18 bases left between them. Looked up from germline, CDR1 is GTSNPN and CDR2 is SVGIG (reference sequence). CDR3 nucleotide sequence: TGTGCCTGTCACGGGCGGTGGCAGTTAGAGACCCAGTACTTC. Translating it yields CACHGRWQLETQYF.

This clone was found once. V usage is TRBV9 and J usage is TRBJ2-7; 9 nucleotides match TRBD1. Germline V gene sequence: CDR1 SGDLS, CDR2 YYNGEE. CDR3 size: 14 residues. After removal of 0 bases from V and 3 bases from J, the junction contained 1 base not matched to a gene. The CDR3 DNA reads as TGTGCCAGCAGCGTAGGGGGACAGGGCTACGAGCAGTACTTC. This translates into CASSVGGQGYEQYF.

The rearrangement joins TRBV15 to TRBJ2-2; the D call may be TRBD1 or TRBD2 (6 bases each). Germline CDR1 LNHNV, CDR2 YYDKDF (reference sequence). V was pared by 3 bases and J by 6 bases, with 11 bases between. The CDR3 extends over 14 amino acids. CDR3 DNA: TGTGCCACCAGCAGGGGTAGGGGGGCCGGGGAGCTGTTTTTT. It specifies CATSRGRGAGELFF.

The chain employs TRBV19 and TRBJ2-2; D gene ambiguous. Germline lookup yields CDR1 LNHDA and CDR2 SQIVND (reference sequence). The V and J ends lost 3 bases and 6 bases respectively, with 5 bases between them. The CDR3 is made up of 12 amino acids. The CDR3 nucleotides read TGTGCCAGTAGTATTCAGGCCGGGGAGCTGTTTTTT. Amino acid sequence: CASSIQAGELFF.

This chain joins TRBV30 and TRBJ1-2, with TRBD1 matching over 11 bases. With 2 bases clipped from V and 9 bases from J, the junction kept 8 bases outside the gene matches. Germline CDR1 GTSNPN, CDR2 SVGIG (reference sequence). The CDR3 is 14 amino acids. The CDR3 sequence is CAWSITGQGARYTF. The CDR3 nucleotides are TGTGCCTGGAGTATCACAGGACAGGGGGCTCGCTACACCTTC.

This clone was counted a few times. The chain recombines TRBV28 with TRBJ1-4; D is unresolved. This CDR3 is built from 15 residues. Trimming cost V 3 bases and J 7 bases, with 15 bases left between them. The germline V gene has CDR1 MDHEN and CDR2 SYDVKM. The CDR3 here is CASSFFRSTREKLFF. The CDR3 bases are TGTGCCAGCAGTTTTTTCAGGTCAACGCGTGAAAAACTGTTTTTT.

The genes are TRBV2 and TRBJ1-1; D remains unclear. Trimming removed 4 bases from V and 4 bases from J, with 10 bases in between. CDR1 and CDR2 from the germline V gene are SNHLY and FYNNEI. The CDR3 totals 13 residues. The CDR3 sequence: CASSGRVGTEAFF. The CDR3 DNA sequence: TGTGCCAGCAGTGGGAGGGTGGGCACTGAAGCTTTCTTT.

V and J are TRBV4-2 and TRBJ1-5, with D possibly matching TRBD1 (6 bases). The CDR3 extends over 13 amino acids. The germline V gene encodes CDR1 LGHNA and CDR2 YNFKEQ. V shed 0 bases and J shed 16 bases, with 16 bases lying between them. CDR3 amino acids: CASSQEQGGPNHF. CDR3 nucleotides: TGTGCCAGCAGCCAAGAACAGGGCGGCCCCAACCATTTT.

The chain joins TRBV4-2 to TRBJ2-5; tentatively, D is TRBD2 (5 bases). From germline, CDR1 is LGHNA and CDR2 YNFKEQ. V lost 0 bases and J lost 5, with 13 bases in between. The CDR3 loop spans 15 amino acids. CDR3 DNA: TGTGCCAGCAGCCAAGACCCCGGGGTCGGGGAGACCCAGTACTTC. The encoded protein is CASSQDPGVGETQYF.

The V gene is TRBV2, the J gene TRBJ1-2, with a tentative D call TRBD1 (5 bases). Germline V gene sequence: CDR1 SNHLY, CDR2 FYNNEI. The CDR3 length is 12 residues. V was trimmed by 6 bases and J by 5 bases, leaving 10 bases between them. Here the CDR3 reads CASRPDSYGYTF. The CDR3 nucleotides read TGTGCCAGCAGGCCTGACAGTTATGGCTACACCTTC.

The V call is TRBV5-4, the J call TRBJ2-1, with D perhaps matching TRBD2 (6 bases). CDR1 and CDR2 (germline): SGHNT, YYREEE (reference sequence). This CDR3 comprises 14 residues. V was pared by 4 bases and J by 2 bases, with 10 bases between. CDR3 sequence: CASSLPGAYNEQFF. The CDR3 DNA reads TGTGCCAGCAGCCTCCCGGGGGCCTACAATGAGCAGTTCTTC.

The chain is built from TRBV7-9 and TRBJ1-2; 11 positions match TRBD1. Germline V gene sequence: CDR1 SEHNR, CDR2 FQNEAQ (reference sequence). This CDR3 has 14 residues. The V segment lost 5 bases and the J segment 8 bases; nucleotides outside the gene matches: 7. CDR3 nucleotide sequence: TGTGCCAGCAGCCCCCGGACAGGGGGCAGGGGCTACACCTTC. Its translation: CASSPRTGGRGYTF.

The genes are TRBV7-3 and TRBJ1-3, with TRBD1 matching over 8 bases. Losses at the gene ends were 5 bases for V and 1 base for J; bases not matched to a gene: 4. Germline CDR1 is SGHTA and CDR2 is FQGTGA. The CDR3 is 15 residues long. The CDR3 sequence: CASSPTGGSGNTIYF. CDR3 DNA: TGTGCCAGCAGCCCCACAGGGGGTTCTGGAAACACCATATATTTT.

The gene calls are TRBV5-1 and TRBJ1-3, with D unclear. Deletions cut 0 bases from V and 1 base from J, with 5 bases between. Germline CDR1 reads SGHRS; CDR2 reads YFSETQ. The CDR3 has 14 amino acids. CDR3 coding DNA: TGCGCCAGCAGCTTGGTAGGTTCTGGAAACACCATATATTTT. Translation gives CASSLVGSGNTIYF.

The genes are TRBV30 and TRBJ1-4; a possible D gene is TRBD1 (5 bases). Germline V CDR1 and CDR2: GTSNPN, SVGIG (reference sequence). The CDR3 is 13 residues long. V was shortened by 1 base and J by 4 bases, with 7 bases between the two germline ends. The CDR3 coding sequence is TGTGCCTGGAGTGGACAGCATAATGAAAAACTGTTTTTT. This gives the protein CAWSGQHNEKLFF.

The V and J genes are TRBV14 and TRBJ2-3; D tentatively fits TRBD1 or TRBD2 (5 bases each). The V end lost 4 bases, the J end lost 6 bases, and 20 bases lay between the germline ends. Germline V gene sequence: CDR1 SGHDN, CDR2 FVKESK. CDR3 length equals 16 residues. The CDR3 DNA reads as TGTGCCAGCAGCCCTGAGGACCCTTGGGACGACGATACGCAGTATTTT. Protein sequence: CASSPEDPWDDDTQYF.

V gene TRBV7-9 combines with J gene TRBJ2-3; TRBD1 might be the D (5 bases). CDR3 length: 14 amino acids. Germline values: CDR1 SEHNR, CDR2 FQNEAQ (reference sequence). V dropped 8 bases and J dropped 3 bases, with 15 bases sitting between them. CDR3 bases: TGTGCCAGCGAGCAGGGTCTAGTAACAGATACGCAGTATTTT. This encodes CASEQGLVTDTQYF.

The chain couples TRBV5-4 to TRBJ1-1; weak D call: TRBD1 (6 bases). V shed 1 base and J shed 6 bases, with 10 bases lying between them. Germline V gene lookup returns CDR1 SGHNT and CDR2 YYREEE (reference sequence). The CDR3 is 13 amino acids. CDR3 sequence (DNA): TGTGCCAGCAGCTTGTGGGGGGCAGCTGAAGCTTTCTTT. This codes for CASSLWGAAEAFF.

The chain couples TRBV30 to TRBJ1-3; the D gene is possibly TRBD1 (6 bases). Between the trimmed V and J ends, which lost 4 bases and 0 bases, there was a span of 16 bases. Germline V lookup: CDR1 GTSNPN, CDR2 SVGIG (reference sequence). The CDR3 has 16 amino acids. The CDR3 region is CAWIRRSGASGNTIYF. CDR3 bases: TGTGCCTGGATTAGACGCTCAGGGGCCTCTGGAAACACCATATATTTT.